These 9 T cell receptor beta chains originate from one sample sequenced in a study of graft-versus-host responses after intestinal transplantation. The antigens for these receptors are not known. The assay was immunoSEQ multiplex PCR, and TCRdb's table has in-frame clones only and misses some. The table lists some 88,000 clones, 90% to 95% of them singletons, with 1.5% to 2.5% in the top ten. Material: unstimulated CD8+ T cells sorted from spleen or lymph node cells, obtained before intestinal transplant. The source of these receptors is a human donor who received an intestinal transplant.

The chain couples TRBV19 to TRBJ2-3; 8 bases line up with TRBD2. CDR1 and CDR2 (germline): LNHDA, SQIVND (reference sequence). The J segment lost 2 bases and the V segment lost 5 bases, leaving 9 bases of the junction unmatched. This CDR3 comprises 16 residues. DNA of the CDR3: TGTGCCAGTAGTGTGGACAGCGGGGGTACCACAGATACGCAGTATTTT. Its translation: CASSVDSGGTTDTQYF. Based on the CDR3 plus reference TRBV19 and TRBJ2-3, the full variable domain is DGGITQSPKYLFRKEGQNVTLSCEQNLNHDAMYWYRQDPGQGLRLIYYSQIVNDFQKGDIAEGYSVSREKKESFPLTVTSAQKNPTAFYLCASSVDSGGTTDTQYFGPGTRLTVL.

V is TRBV30 and J is TRBJ1-1; TRBD1 might be the D (5 bases). V was pared by 4 bases and J by 0 bases, with 15 bases between. This CDR3 is built from 15 residues. The germline gives CDR1 GTSNPN, CDR2 SVGIG (reference sequence). Written as DNA, the CDR3 is TGTGCCTGGACCCCCGTCGGGGGAGTGAACACTGAAGCTTTCTTT. It is translated as CAWTPVGGVNTEAFF.

This chain links TRBV4-3 with TRBJ2-2, with a tentative D call TRBD2 (6 bases). Germline V gives CDR1 LGHNA, CDR2 YSLEER. V lost 4 bases and J 4 bases, leaving 16 bases between the germline ends. The CDR3 consists of 16 residues. CDR3 sequence reads: CASSPHTGTSTGELFF. CDR3 bases: TGCGCCAGCAGCCCTCATACCGGGACTTCCACCGGGGAGCTGTTTTTT.

This clone was counted a single time. This sequence joins TRBV6-6 and TRBJ1-1; D is perhaps TRBD1 (5 bases). Trimming removed 7 bases at V and 11 bases at J, with 14 bases between. The CDR3 covers 11 residues. Looked up from germline, CDR1 is MNHNY and CDR2 is SVGAGI (reference sequence). CDR3 region: CASTSGLVAFF. Here the CDR3 DNA reads TGTGCCAGCACCTCAGGGTTAGTTGCTTTCTTT.

This sequence joins TRBV19 and TRBJ1-1, with D possibly being TRBD1 (6 bases). With 3 bases removed from V and 14 bases from J, the gap between germline ends came to 25 bases. Germline assignment: CDR1 LNHDA and CDR2 SQIVND (reference sequence). This CDR3 has 15 amino acids. CDR3 protein: CASSMAQGTPHLSFF. The CDR3 DNA sequence: TGTGCCAGTAGTATGGCACAGGGTACCCCTCACCTCTCCTTCTTT.

V usage is TRBV9 and J usage is TRBJ2-1; 10 bases are a match to TRBD2. The ends lost 1 base at V and 8 bases at J; junction bases unmatched: 18. The germline V gene encodes CDR1 SGDLS and CDR2 YYNGEE. The CDR3 is made up of 19 amino acids. CDR3 in amino acids: CASSVSFTSGALVRYEQFF. The CDR3 nucleotides read TGTGCCAGCAGCGTATCTTTCACTAGCGGGGCCCTGGTTAGGTATGAGCAGTTCTTC.

This sequence joins TRBV7-2 and TRBJ2-4; D might be TRBD1 (5 bases). V lost 2 bases, J lost 2 bases, and 16 bases lay in between. The germline V gene encodes CDR1 SGHTA and CDR2 FQGNSA. The CDR3 is made up of 17 amino acids. The CDR3 here is CASSLIQEIGTKNIQYF. CDR3 coding DNA: TGTGCCAGCAGCTTAATACAGGAGATAGGGACCAAAAACATTCAGTACTTC.

The chain has TRBV27 and TRBJ1-2; TRBD1 matches 7 bases. The CDR3 spans 14 residues. The V gene's germline CDR1 is MNHEY and CDR2 SMNVEV (reference sequence). With 5 bases clipped from V and 5 bases from J, the junction kept 8 bases outside the gene matches. In DNA form, the CDR3 reads TGTGCCAGCAGTCCAGACAGGGAAGGGTATGGCTACACCTTC. Its translation is CASSPDREGYGYTF.

The chain joins TRBV11-2 to TRBJ2-1, with D possibly TRBD1 on 6 matching bases. This CDR3 region has 13 residues. Trimming took 3 bases from V and 8 from J, leaving 11 bases between them. From germline, CDR1 is SGHAT and CDR2 FQNNGV. The CDR3 nucleotides are TGTGCCAGCAGCTTTTCAGGGGCCCATGAGCAGTTCTTC. It specifies CASSFSGAHEQFF.